Presented here are 4 T cell receptor beta chains from one specimen sequenced in a study of identical twins. MiXCR was run by TCRdb on the 5' RACE reads, yielding one entry per CDR3 protein. The repertoire holds 430,000 or so distinct CDR3 sequences, with 20% to 25% as singletons. These sequences were also reported in another study, on T cells expressing NK-cell markers.

The specimen sequenced was CD4+ T cells sorted from blood. The receptors stem from a young woman in good health.

This clonotype has more than one count but fewer than ten. The chain carries TRBV6-1 and TRBJ2-7; 7 bases fit TRBD2. The CDR3 covers 15 residues. Germline values: CDR1 MNHNS, CDR2 SASEGT. With V trimmed by 7 bases and J by 6 bases, 15 bases remained unmatched. CDR3: CASTQEAGSGAEQYF. As DNA, the CDR3 is TGTGCCAGCACCCAGGAAGCGGGATCTGGCGCCGAGCAGTACTTC.

This clonotype turned up a few times. This chain links TRBV20-1 with TRBJ1-2; D is perhaps TRBD1 (5 bases). CDR1 is DFQATT and CDR2 is SNEGSKA in the germline V gene (reference sequence). This CDR3 spans 11 amino acids. Trimming cost V 6 bases and J 8 bases, with 13 bases left between them. In DNA form, the CDR3 reads TGCAGTGCCAGTAGGGGACCGGGCTACACCTTC. It encodes CSASRGPGYTF.

The rearrangement links TRBV5-5 to TRBJ2-1; TRBD2 agrees at 11 bases. V was clipped by 0 bases and J by 3 bases; unmatched bases: 2. Looked up from germline, CDR1 is SGHKS and CDR2 is YYEKEE (reference sequence). The length of the CDR3 is 16 residues. Here the CDR3 DNA reads TGTGCCAGCAGCTTGGGACTAGCGGGGATCTACAATGAGCAGTTCTTC. Amino acid sequence: CASSLGLAGIYNEQFF.

This clonotype has only a few counts. J is TRBJ2-7 and V is TRBV6-5, with D unclear. V was pared by 2 bases and J by 0 bases, with 8 bases between. The CDR3 has 14 amino acids. CDR1 and CDR2 (germline): MNHEY, SVGAGI. For the CDR3, the DNA is TGTGCCAGCAGTTACGACGGTAGCTCCTACGAGCAGTACTTC. It codes for CASSYDGSSYEQYF.